This is a list of T cell receptor beta chains from one sample in a study of T cell repertoires in cytomegalovirus infection. TCRdb passed the reads through MiXCR, listing each CDR3 protein once. The table lists 310,000 or so distinct CDR3 sequences, more than 20% of them singletons. No antigen has been assigned to these receptors. Source: cultured PBMCs, taken from culture after CMV antigen stimulation. These receptors came from a human donor in good health (CMV status not recorded). Some clones in this sample may be carry-over from other donors' samples. Both conserved end residues are part of each CDR3. The D gene is left open where the match is weak. Where a row states a size, it is once, few, many or the class of an expanded clone; other rows omit it.

j_call d_call clone_size v_call cdr3_aa cdr3_nt
TRBJ2-2 . . TRBV11-1 CASSKTNTGELFF TGTGCCAGCAGCAAAACGAACACCGGGGAGCTGTTTTTT
TRBJ1-4 TRBD1 few TRBV7-2 CASSLGLSGGEKLFF TGTGCCAGCAGCTTAGGGCTGTCAGGGGGAGAAAAACTGTTTTTT
TRBJ2-1 TRBD1 . TRBV5-4 CASSPAKGANNEQFF TGTGCCAGCAGCCCGGCGAAGGGGGCGAACAATGAGCAGTTCTTC
TRBJ2-7 . . TRBV7-2 CASSSRLVYEQYF TGTGCCAGCAGCTCAAGACTAGTTTACGAGCAGTACTTC
TRBJ2-2 . few TRBV20-1 CSARGATTNTGELFF TGCAGTGCTAGAGGGGCGACTACGAACACCGGGGAGCTGTTTTTT
TRBJ2-1 . . TRBV11-2 CASIGGRGVSYNEQFF TGTGCCAGCATAGGGGGAAGGGGGGTTTCCTACAATGAGCAGTTCTTC
TRBJ2-1 . few TRBV7-2 CASSLVYEQFF TGTGCCAGCAGCTTAGTATATGAGCAGTTCTTC
TRBJ2-2 . . TRBV6-5 CASSYGVGSPGELFF TGTGCCAGCAGTTACGGAGTTGGAAGTCCCGGGGAGCTGTTTTTT
TRBJ2-7 TRBD1 many TRBV10-3 CAISGQGGFYEQYF TGTGCCATCAGTGGACAGGGGGGATTCTACGAGCAGTACTTC
TRBJ2-1 TRBD1 . TRBV4-1 CASSQLGQGVNEQFF TGCGCCAGCAGCCAACTGGGACAGGGAGTAAATGAGCAGTTCTTC
TRBJ2-1 . . TRBV4-1 CASSQEWALNYNEQFF TGCGCCAGCAGCCAAGAGTGGGCCTTGAACTACAATGAGCAGTTCTTC
TRBJ1-4 . . TRBV4-3 CASSQGPSTNEKLFF TGCGCCAGCAGCCAGGGACCCTCAACTAATGAAAAACTGTTTTTT
TRBJ2-3 . . TRBV20-1 CSARDFGRAVDTQYF TGCAGTGCTAGAGATTTTGGACGTGCGGTGGATACGCAGTATTTT
TRBJ2-3 TRBD2 few TRBV3-1 CASSRLVGLAGGDTQYF TGTGCCAGCAGCCGCTTAGTGGGACTAGCGGGAGGAGATACGCAGTATTTT
TRBJ1-2 . few TRBV29-1 CSVDSITYGYTF TGCAGCGTTGATTCCATAACCTATGGCTACACCTTC
TRBJ2-1 . few TRBV14 CASSQDFNLDEQFF TGTGCCAGCAGCCAAGATTTTAATTTGGATGAGCAGTTCTTC
TRBJ2-2 . few TRBV27 CASSPQGASNTGELFF TGTGCCAGCAGTCCACAAGGGGCTTCGAACACCGGGGAGCTGTTTTTT
TRBJ2-1 . . TRBV6-1 CASSEGSEQFF TGTGCCAGCAGTGAAGGGTCTGAGCAGTTCTTC
TRBJ2-3 TRBD2 . TRBV12-3/TRBV12-4 CASSLGRGGTDTQYF TGTGCCAGCAGTTTAGGACGGGGGGGCACAGATACGCAGTATTTT
TRBJ2-1 TRBD2 . TRBV27 CASSSPSGRAQFEQFF TGTGCCAGCAGTTCCCCTAGCGGGAGGGCCCAATTTGAGCAGTTCTTC
TRBJ2-4 . few TRBV12-3/TRBV12-4 CASSPQGNIQYF TGTGCCAGCAGTCCTCAGGGAAACATTCAGTACTTC
TRBJ2-6 TRBD1 few TRBV19 CASSPGGRQALSGANVLTF TGTGCCAGTAGCCCAGGGGGTAGACAGGCGCTCTCTGGGGCCAACGTCCTGACTTTC
TRBJ1-4 TRBD1 many TRBV7-2 CASSSSWTGRNEKLFF TGTGCCAGCAGCTCTTCGTGGACAGGGAGAAATGAAAAACTGTTTTTT
TRBJ1-2 . few TRBV29-1 CSVDGSRGRGYTF TGCAGCGTTGACGGGAGCAGGGGCAGAGGCTACACCTTC
TRBJ2-1 . few TRBV25-1 CASSDAYRRSYNEQFF TGTGCCAGCAGTGATGCGTACAGACGATCCTACAATGAGCAGTTCTTC
TRBJ1-1 . . TRBV7-9 CASSTKTGFTEAFF TGTGCCAGCAGCACAAAGACAGGTTTTACTGAAGCTTTCTTT
TRBJ2-6 . . TRBV6-2/TRBV6-3 CANRWQALRGSGANVLTF TGTGCCAACCGGTGGCAGGCACTAAGGGGCTCTGGGGCCAACGTCCTGACTTTC
TRBJ2-3 . few TRBV12-3/TRBV12-4 CASSWGSRGDTQYF TGTGCCAGCAGTTGGGGATCAAGAGGGGATACGCAGTATTTT
TRBJ2-1 . . TRBV6-2/TRBV6-3 CASSYPLGVSSSYNEQFF TGTGCCAGCAGTTACCCCCTCGGGGTATCGAGCTCCTACAATGAGCAGTTCTTC
TRBJ1-2 . few TRBV7-4 CASSLLRASRQRAYGYTF TGTGCCAGCAGCTTGCTAAGGGCCAGCAGGCAAAGGGCCTATGGCTACACCTTC
TRBJ2-3 TRBD2 few TRBV6-2/TRBV6-3 CASRSSGMSTDTQYF TGTGCCAGCAGGTCTAGCGGGATGAGCACAGATACGCAGTATTTT
TRBJ2-3 . many TRBV30 CAWSYVVTDTQYF TGTGCCTGGAGCTACGTAGTTACAGATACGCAGTATTTT
TRBJ1-2 . many TRBV7-2 CASSLSPALSSYGYTF TGTGCCAGCAGCTTATCTCCCGCCCTAAGCTCCTATGGCTACACCTTC
TRBJ2-2 . few TRBV10-3 CAISERGGNGELFF TGTGCCATCAGTGAGCGAGGCGGTAACGGGGAGCTGTTTTTT
TRBJ1-5 . many TRBV19 CASSIDPPGQRLNQPQHF TGTGCCAGTAGTATAGATCCTCCGGGTCAACGACTCAATCAGCCCCAGCATTTT